Reported below is one T cell receptor beta chain. Its target is not known. The data stem from a study of T cell clonotyping in hematopoietic cell transplantation. Study conclusions and caveats: No sorting was done, leaving CD4 and CD8 contributions mixed.

The table came from immunoSEQ multiplex PCR; TCRdb's copy has only in-frame clones and leaves some out. Found here are about 11,000 clones, about half of them singletons; the top ten hold around 8.5%. The CDR3 runs 17 residues. The germline V gene encodes CDR1 LNHDA and CDR2 SQIVND (reference sequence). V lost 0 bases and J lost 5; bases outside the gene matches: 5. This sequence was found in a male patient in his 50s who had an allogeneic stem cell transplant from an unrelated donor, so the T cells may come from the graft donor. Some clones in this sample may be carry-over from other donors' samples. Sequences were derived from PBMCs, sampled 30 days after allogeneic stem cell transplant. The chain links TRBV19 to TRBJ2-2; TRBD2 agrees at 11 bases. The CDR3 reads CASSIDLAGGGTGELFF. The CDR3 coding sequence is TGTGCCAGTAGTATAGACCTAGCGGGAGGAGGGACCGGGGAGCTGTTTTTT.